This TCR beta chain derives from a study of cytomegalovirus exposure and HLA in healthy donors. 60 Vbeta and 13 Jbeta primers were used in PCR. The protocol was immunoSEQ multiplex PCR, while the TCRdb copy is restricted to in-frame clones and leaves out a portion. The sample holds around 70,000 clones, roughly 71% seen once. The J segment lost 5 bases and the V segment lost 5 bases, leaving 10 bases of the junction unmatched. CDR1 is SGDLS, CDR2 YYNGEE, per germline. This CDR3 is built from 15 residues. What was sequenced was PBMCs. The rearrangement uses TRBV9 and TRBJ2-5; 9 bases are shared with TRBD2. The receptor's source is a man in his sixties or seventies in good health and CMV-seronegative. This CDR3 reads CASSFSGAGGETQYF. The CDR3 DNA sequence: TGTGCCAGCAGTTTTAGCGGGGCGGGGGGGGAGACCCAGTACTTC.